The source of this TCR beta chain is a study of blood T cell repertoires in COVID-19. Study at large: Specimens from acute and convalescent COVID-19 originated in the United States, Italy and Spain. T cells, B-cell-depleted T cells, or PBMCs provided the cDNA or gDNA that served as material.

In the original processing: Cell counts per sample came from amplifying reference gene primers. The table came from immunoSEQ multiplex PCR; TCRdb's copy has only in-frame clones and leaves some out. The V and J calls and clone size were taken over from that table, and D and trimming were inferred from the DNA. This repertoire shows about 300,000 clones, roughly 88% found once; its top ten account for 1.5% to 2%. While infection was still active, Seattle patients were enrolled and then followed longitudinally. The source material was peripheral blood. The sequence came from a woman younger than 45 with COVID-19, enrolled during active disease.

The CDR3: CASSFSSTSGANEQFF. The CDR3 coding sequence is TGTGCCAGCAGCTTCTCCTCGACTAGCGGGGCAAATGAGCAGTTCTTC. The chain combines TRBV11-3 with TRBJ2-1, with 11 positions matching TRBD2. The J segment lost 7 bases and the V segment lost 3 bases, leaving 8 bases of the junction unmatched. The CDR3 length is 16 residues. Looked up from germline, CDR1 is SGHNT and CDR2 is YENEEA.